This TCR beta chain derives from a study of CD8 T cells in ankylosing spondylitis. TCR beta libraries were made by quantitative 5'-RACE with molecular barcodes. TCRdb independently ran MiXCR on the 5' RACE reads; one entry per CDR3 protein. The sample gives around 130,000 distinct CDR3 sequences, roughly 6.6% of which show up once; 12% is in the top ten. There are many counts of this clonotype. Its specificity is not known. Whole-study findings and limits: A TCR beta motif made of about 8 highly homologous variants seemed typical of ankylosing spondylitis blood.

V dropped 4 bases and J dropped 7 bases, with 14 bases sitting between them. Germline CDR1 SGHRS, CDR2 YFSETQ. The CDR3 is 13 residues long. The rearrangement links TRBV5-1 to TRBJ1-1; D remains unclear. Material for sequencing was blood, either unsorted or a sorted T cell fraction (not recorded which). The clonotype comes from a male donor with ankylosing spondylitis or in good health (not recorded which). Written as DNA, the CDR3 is TGCGCCAGCAGCAATGGAGGATCGAATGAAGCTTTCTTT. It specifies CASSNGGSNEAFF.